This entry concerns a single T cell receptor (beta chain). What it binds is unknown. This CDR3 has 19 amino acids. The V gene end was trimmed by 4 bases and the J gene end by 4 bases; junction bases not matched to a gene: 16. Germline assignment: CDR1 SGHKS and CDR2 YYEKEE (reference sequence). The sample is drawn from a study of T cell responses to AZD1222 COVID-19 vaccine. Findings and caveats of the study: Every sample of the repertoires postdated the peak T cell response.

The protocol was immunoSEQ multiplex PCR, while the TCRdb copy is restricted to in-frame clones and leaves out a portion. The sample has 52,000 or so clones; approximately 85% are singletons. The rearrangement joins TRBV5-5 to TRBJ2-3, with 12 positions matching TRBD2. The receptor's source is an adult in good health. The sample in question was peripheral blood, obtained on day 0 of MenACWY control vaccination. The CDR3: CASSGTSGRPRAIADTQYF. CDR3 sequence (DNA): TGTGCCAGCAGCGGAACTAGCGGGAGGCCCCGTGCAATCGCAGATACGCAGTATTTT.